The entry that follows covers one T cell receptor (beta chain) sequence. Antigen unknown. A read error may account for a junction end that differs from germline. The entry originates in a study of T-cell memory formation after mild COVID-19. Findings and caveats of the study: Certain responding clones were present in pre-infection memory, suggesting participation of cross-reactive memory. Contracting CD4+ clones sat mainly in CM and EM; CD8+ in EMRA.

TCRdb reprocessed the 5' RACE reads via MiXCR and lists one record per CDR3 protein. In the table there are about 110,000 distinct CDR3 sequences, 15% to 20% of which are singletons. This CDR3 spans 14 amino acids. The V gene's germline CDR1 is SGHRS and CDR2 YFSETQ. The receptor comes from an adult woman who had mild COVID-19 (a few samples of this study predate the infection). Cell type and time point are not known. Input material: PBMCs or a T cell subset sorted from them (not recorded which). The rearrangement links TRBV5-1 to TRBJ1-1; the match to TRBD1 covers 10 bases. CDR3 nucleotide sequence: TGCGCCAGCAGCCTGGGACAGGGGTACACTGATGCTTTCTTT. Translated, it gives CASSLGQGYTDAFF.